This entry lists 21 T cell receptor beta chains sequenced from one sample in a study of T-cell memory formation after mild COVID-19 (dated by TCRdb to about 2021). Library construction relied on 5' RACE. The reads were generated on an Illumina NovaSeq 6000. TCRdb redid the processing of the public reads, applying fastp at Q25 and MiXCR, and retained in-frame beta chains. Each record represents a unique CDR3 protein, reported with the most common genes and DNA among its rows. The sample data list about 420,000 distinct CDR3 sequences, and more than 20% of these were observed just once. Roughly 13% of the sample lies in the top ten. Sequencing was done on a sample of PBMCs or a T cell subset sorted from them (not recorded which). The receptors come from an adult woman who had mild COVID-19 (a few samples of this study predate the infection). The sample titles of this study are shuffled in the database, so cell type and time point are left out; the donor was told from shared clones.

The rearrangement uses TRBV19 and TRBJ2-7, with 7 bases lining up with TRBD2. Germline values: CDR1 LNHDA, CDR2 SQIVND (reference sequence). This CDR3 region has 15 residues. V gave up 2 bases and J gave up 3 bases; unmatched junction bases: 7. The CDR3 loop is CASSIKGGRVYEQYF. The CDR3 bases are TGTGCCAGTAGTATAAAGGGCGGGAGAGTCTACGAGCAGTACTTC.

This clonotype turned up a few times. The J gene is TRBJ2-7, the V gene TRBV7-2; no clear D gene. Germline V CDR1 and CDR2: SGHTA, FQGNSA. Trimming stripped 6 bases from V and 6 bases from J, with 15 bases between. This CDR3 is 13 amino acids long. The DNA of the CDR3 is TGTGCCAGCAGACAAATCTCTGGAAGCGAGCAGTACTTC. Protein product: CASRQISGSEQYF.

This clonotype was detected a few times. The rearrangement joins TRBV18 to TRBJ1-1; maybe TRBD1 (5 bases). V lost 3 bases to trimming and J lost 2 bases, with 13 bases between them. Germline V lookup: CDR1 KGHSH, CDR2 LQKENI. CDR3 length equals 15 residues. The CDR3 here is CASSPTQTVNTEAFF. The CDR3 bases are TGTGCCAGCTCACCGACCCAGACAGTTAACACTGAAGCTTTCTTT.

This clonotype turned up a few times. The chain employs TRBV7-3 and TRBJ2-6; 11 bases are shared with TRBD2. V was clipped by 2 bases and J by 0 bases; unmatched bases: 0. CDR1 and CDR2 from the germline V gene are SGHTA and FQGTGA. The CDR3 totals 17 residues. CDR3 protein: CASSLGTSGSGANVLTF. The CDR3 DNA is TGTGCCAGCAGCTTAGGGACTAGCGGCTCTGGGGCCAACGTCCTGACTTTC.

The chain has TRBV5-4 and TRBJ2-2, with 8 bases aligning to TRBD2. V shed 1 base and J 3 bases; nucleotides not matched to a gene: 2. This CDR3 spans 15 amino acids. Germline V gene lookup returns CDR1 SGHNT and CDR2 YYREEE (reference sequence). The CDR3 spells CASSLTSGDTGELFF. The CDR3 DNA is TGTGCCAGCAGCTTGACTAGCGGCGACACCGGGGAGCTGTTTTTT.

The V call is TRBV2, the J call TRBJ2-7; D gene uncertain. This CDR3 is built from 15 residues. Germline-derived CDR1 and CDR2 are SNHLY and FYNNEI. V was clipped by 2 bases and J by 5 bases, with 16 bases between them. The CDR3 DNA is TGTGCCAGCAGTGAATCCTGGCGGCGTATCAACGAGCAGTACTTC. It specifies CASSESWRRINEQYF.

The CDR3 bases are TGTGCCAGCAGTATGTTAGGCAATCAGCCCCAGCATTTT. Translated, it gives CASSMLGNQPQHF. The J gene is TRBJ1-5, the V gene TRBV12-3 or TRBV12-4; D gene uncertain. Trimming shortened V by 5 bases and J by 2 bases, and 7 bases separated the two germline ends. CDR3 length equals 13 residues.

The chain carries TRBV7-9 and TRBJ1-2; D is ambiguous. V was clipped by 5 bases and J by 4 bases, with 11 bases between them. The CDR3 is made up of 13 amino acids. CDR1 and CDR2 (germline): SEHNR, FQNEAQ (reference sequence). CDR3 amino acids: CASSPTSLYGYTF. CDR3 nucleotides: TGTGCCAGCAGCCCTACAAGTCTCTATGGCTACACCTTC.

The chain couples TRBV29-1 to TRBJ2-3; a possible D gene is TRBD1 (5 bases). Per germline, CDR1 SQVTM and CDR2 ANQGSEA. This CDR3 has 11 amino acids. The ends were cut back, 7 bases at V and 4 bases at J, with 9 bases in the middle. CDR3: CSAGHSDTQYF. The CDR3 coding sequence is TGCAGCGCTGGACACTCAGATACGCAGTATTTT.

V is TRBV7-9 and J is TRBJ2-5; D remains ambiguous. The CDR3 runs to 14 residues. In germline, CDR1 is SEHNR, CDR2 FQNEAQ (reference sequence). Trimming stripped 0 bases from V and 5 bases from J, with 10 bases between. This chain's CDR3 is CASSLAMALETQYF. The CDR3 DNA follows: TGTGCCAGCAGCTTAGCTATGGCGCTTGAGACCCAGTACTTC. Full variable domain (rest looked up from reference TRBV7-9 and TRBJ2-5): DTGVSQNPRHKITKRGQNVTFRCDPISEHNRLYWYRQTLGQGPEFLTYFQNEAQLEKSRLLSDRFSAERPKGSFSTLEIQRTEQGDSAMYLCASSLAMALETQYFGPGTRLLVL.

The chain carries TRBV20-1 and TRBJ2-7, with 7 bases lining up with TRBD2. V shed 3 bases, J shed 2 bases, and the junction held 4 bases outside the gene matches. CDR1 and CDR2 from the germline V gene are DFQATT and SNEGSKA (reference sequence). The CDR3 spans 13 residues. The CDR3 DNA sequence: TGCAGTGCTAGGGGGACTACCACCTACGAGCAGTACTTC. It translates to CSARGTTTYEQYF.

CDR3 in DNA: TGTGCCAGCAGTGAAGTCAGCCTTACCTACGAGCAGTACTTC. Its protein is CASSEVSLTYEQYF. V usage is TRBV2 and J usage is TRBJ2-7; D is undetermined. The germline V gene has CDR1 SNHLY and CDR2 FYNNEI. Between the trimmed V and J ends, which lost 1 base and 2 bases, there was a span of 9 bases. The CDR3 totals 14 residues.

The gene calls are TRBV4-2 and TRBJ1-5, with D perhaps TRBD1 (5 bases). With 0 bases removed from V and 6 bases from J, the gap between germline ends came to 9 bases. CDR3 length: 14 amino acids. The germline V gene encodes CDR1 LGHNA and CDR2 YNFKEQ. For the CDR3, the DNA is TGTGCCAGCAGCCAAGATCGCAGGGCTCAGCCCCAGCATTTT. This sequence encodes CASSQDRRAQPQHF.

This clonotype was detected a few times. This sequence joins TRBV6-4 and TRBJ2-6; D is perhaps TRBD2 (5 bases). The germline CDR1 and CDR2 sequences are MRHNA and SNTAGT. The CDR3 covers 15 residues. The ends were cut back, 2 bases at V and 4 bases at J, with 9 bases in the middle. The CDR3 region has the DNA TGTGCCAGCAGTGACGAGGGCTCCGGGGCCAACGTCCTGACTTTC. It specifies CASSDEGSGANVLTF.

This clonotype was observed a few times. The chain has TRBV7-3 and TRBJ2-3; D not resolved. The CDR3 sequence is 13 residues long. Germline V CDR1 and CDR2: SGHTA, FQGTGA. Between the trimmed V and J ends, which lost 1 base and 6 bases, there was a span of 8 bases. The CDR3 nucleotides read TGTGCCAGCAGCTTAAGTTTTGCCGATACGCAGTATTTT. Its translation: CASSLSFADTQYF.

The chain joins TRBV5-1 to TRBJ2-5; D call uncertain. V shed 0 bases and J shed 3 bases, with 12 bases lying between them. The CDR3 extends over 15 amino acids. The V gene's germline CDR1 is SGHRS and CDR2 YFSETQ. CDR3 region: CASSLVAAPEETQYF. The CDR3 DNA reads TGCGCCAGCAGCTTGGTGGCAGCGCCGGAAGAGACCCAGTACTTC.

This clonotype was recorded a few times. The rearrangement links TRBV28 to TRBJ1-5, with 10 bases fitting TRBD1. Germline CDR1 reads MDHEN; CDR2 reads SYDVKM. The ends lost 8 bases at V and 7 bases at J; junction bases unmatched: 17. This CDR3 contains 17 residues. This CDR3 reads CASPPGQGTKEMQPQHF. CDR3 in DNA: TGTGCCAGCCCTCCGGGACAGGGGACCAAGGAGATGCAGCCCCAGCATTTT. The variable domain in full, with the rest retrieved from reference TRBV28 and TRBJ1-5, is DVKVTQSSRYLVKRTGEKVFLECVQDMDHENMFWYRQDPGLGLRLIYFSYDVKMKEKGDIPEGYSVSREKKERFSLILESASTNQTSMYLCASPPGQGTKEMQPQHFGDGTRLSIL.

Only a few counts were recorded for this clonotype. The chain has TRBV12-3 or TRBV12-4 and TRBJ2-2; 12 nucleotides align to TRBD2. J was trimmed by 0 bases and V by 6 bases; bases with no gene match: 8. The CDR3 is 18 amino acids. This CDR3 reads CASSDSLAGGPNTGELFF. CDR3 DNA sequence: TGTGCCAGCAGCGACTCTCTAGCGGGGGGGCCGAACACCGGGGAGCTGTTTTTT.

The CDR3 spells CASTPTGELFF. As DNA, the CDR3 is TGTGCCAGCACCCCTACCGGGGAGCTGTTTTTT. The chain links TRBV7-2 to TRBJ2-2; D call uncertain. Trimming took off 7 bases at V and 5 bases at J, with 5 bases between the two ends. The length of the CDR3 is 11 residues. Germline loops: CDR1 SGHTA, CDR2 FQGNSA. The whole variable domain, filled in from reference TRBV7-2 and TRBJ2-2, reads GAGVSQSPSNKVTEKGKDVELRCDPISGHTALYWYRQSLGQGLEFLIYFQGNSAPDKSGLPSDRFSAERTGGSVSTLTIQRTQQEDSAVYLCASTPTGELFFGEGSRLTVL.

This clonotype showed up many times. The chain joins TRBV15 to TRBJ2-4; TRBD1 aligns across 11 bases. The CDR3 loop spans 14 amino acids. The trim removed 5 bases at V and 6 bases at J, leaving 3 bases unmatched. Germline CDR1 reads LNHNV; CDR2 reads YYDKDF (reference sequence). The CDR3 loop is CATSFGTGGNIQYF. As DNA, the CDR3 is TGTGCCACCAGCTTCGGGACAGGGGGAAACATTCAGTACTTC.

J is TRBJ2-5 and V is TRBV3-1; D is unresolved. V was trimmed by 3 bases and J by 7 bases, leaving 6 bases between them. Per the germline V gene, CDR1 is LGHDT and CDR2 is YNNKEL (reference sequence). The CDR3 length is 11 residues. The DNA for the CDR3 is TGTGCCAGCAGCCAGGAAAGGACCCAGTACTTC. Residues: CASSQERTQYF.